The sequence of this TCR beta chain was determined in a study of cytomegalovirus exposure and HLA in healthy donors (dated by TCRdb to 2017 to 2019). Broadly, across the study: In an earlier analysis of under 600 of the donors, 250 to 350 Gb of sequence data and 90 million to 130 million unique TCR beta sequences from 180 million or so T cells were reported. Five DR-DQ haplotypes were treated as single units for association and clustering because of strong linkage in the cohort. Class I and class II HLA loci were covered by the typing at four-digit resolution. The later analysis used no new phenotypic data to find candidate immune exposures, relying instead on TCR beta sequences and their occurrence across donors. Every repertoire in the discovery cohort had been generated on one and the same sequencing platform. Typing coverage differed by locus: A, B, C, DRB1 and DQB1 were typed in about 620-640 donors, DQA1 in about 550, DPA1 in approximately 600, and DPB1 in about 450. A later analysis re-examined previously published TCR beta repertoires from hundreds of donors and added high-resolution HLA genotyping to investigate patterns of TCR occurrence. In an earlier analysis of 587 of the donors, high-throughput TCR beta sequencing was used to judge whether each TCR beta V gene segment behaved as functional or pseudogenic. The T cell repertoires of 666 subjects were profiled by immunosequencing and related to cytomegalovirus serostatus. The study was designed to test whether signatures of past pathogen exposure could be identified by cataloging public T cell receptors. Alongside the repertoire data, information on donor age, sex, ethnicity and CMV serostatus was compiled. Roughly 300 gigabases of sequencing data and some 85 million unique TCR sequences were included in an early release covering several hundred HLA-typed donors. Among the roughly 400 genotyped donors, approximately 81% belonged to the genetic ancestry cluster associated with self-reported Caucasian donors. To predict cytomegalovirus infection status, the study combined high-throughput TCR immunosequencing, statistical association of individual TCRs with disease status, and machine learning. Among 300 to 500 genotyped donors of the cohort, an average of about 220,000 unique TCR beta nucleotide sequences was sequenced per donor, of which about 18% were non-productive. Genome-wide SNP genotypes for about 65% of the roughly 670 donors were used in a later genetic analysis, which treated that subset as a discovery cohort. A separate validation cohort of roughly 120 different subjects was used in addition to the 666-subject first cohort.

What the work shows at the level of the full study, not this receptor alone: Correlated functional status among segregating V segments might reflect linkage disequilibrium, but an unknown experimental factor could not be ruled out. At a false discovery rate of 0.05, a later analysis linked 16,951 TCR beta sequences to specific HLA alleles. In vitro tests confirmed that a few of the cytomegalovirus-associated TCR beta chains recognize cytomegalovirus antigens. In a later analysis, TCR association rates were found to vary across HLA loci, with the most associated TCRs seen for DRB1 alleles and the fewest for HLA-C alleles. A cluster of highly shared sequence variants was judged likely to represent a technical artifact of the sequencing pipeline. A further reported finding was that TCR beta sequences accurately predicted the HLA-A and HLA-B alleles for most subjects in the first cohort. Compared with the roughly 670-donor mean, donors in an Asian-associated ancestry cluster had fewer N-insertions in productive TCRs, according to a later genetic analysis. In a later analysis, HLA-associated TCR beta chains showed more clonal expansion and lower generation probabilities than non-associated chains that were equally common. While some public TCRs were present in many individuals, most TCR sequences turned up only very rarely across donors. Most CMV-associated TCR beta chains appeared to be HLA-restricted in a later analysis, and the HLA associations seemed to be driven largely by CMV exposure. The classifier was reported to diagnose cytomegalovirus status with high specificity and sensitivity in both the original and validation cohorts. According to the authors, the approach could potentially be generalized to other disease states and immunological phenotypes. For the cohort, immune exposure information was limited to CMV serostatus. According to a later analysis, parvovirus B19, influenza, CMV and Epstein-Barr virus appeared linked to several top co-occurrence clusters. A later genetic analysis associated a missense DCLRE1C variant with V-gene and J-gene trimming of TCR beta chains, and an independent cohort replicated the association. Sequencing depth was assumed to be roughly uniform across donors in the presence/absence analyses, though that assumption may not hold. Assigning TCR associations to individual alleles was difficult when HLA alleles, especially DR and DQ, strongly co-occurred. Because counts were too low, seventeen rarely observed V segments, including chromosome 9 orphons, were excluded from the earlier analysis of fewer than 650 of the donors. Because HLA typing was missing for some donors at each locus, association tests included only the typed subset. In this cohort, only TCR beta chains were sequenced, and detectable features were limited by the absence of alpha or paired-chain data. In an earlier analysis of some 500 of the donors, most TCR beta V segments appeared in productive rearrangements about 90% or about 30% of the time, broadly matching IMGT annotations. A total of roughly 160 TCR beta chains were listed by the study as associated with cytomegalovirus. The 87-base-pair reads could not distinguish some IMGT-functional V segments, including TRBV6-2 and TRBV6-3, so those segments were excluded.

The protocol used for the library was the immunoSEQ multiplex PCR assay. For the multiplex PCR, a mixture combining 60 forward primers for TCR Vbeta segments and 13 reverse primers for TCR Jbeta segments was used. The CDR3 region of rearranged TCR beta genes was amplified from genomic DNA by a multiplex PCR assay. The amplified TCR beta libraries were sequenced on the Illumina HiSeq System as 87-base-pair reads. As for the authors' bioinformatics: A later analysis counted approximately 84 million unique TCR beta chains across the 666 repertoires, and some 12 million of these chains were shared by at least two donors. Raw reads were error-corrected and collapsed into unique sequences by a nearest-neighbor algorithm in which closely related sequences were merged to remove PCR and sequencing errors. Alignment of CDR3 sequences to IMGT reference sequences was used to assign V, D and J gene segments. For a sequence to be retained, a match of at least six nucleotides was required to both a V gene segment and a J gene segment. Rearrangements were classified as productive when the CDR3 lacked stop codons and remained in frame with V and J, and all other rearrangements were classified as non-productive. Following IMGT convention, CDR3 was defined as the stretch from the second conserved V-encoded cysteine to the conserved J-encoded phenylalanine. Sequences without an unambiguous match to a single V gene segment were excluded from the earlier analysis of approximately 600 of the donors. An earlier analysis of fewer than 750 of the donors called V segments functional above 56.7% productive rearrangements and segregating when the between-donor standard deviation exceeded 5%. A statistical classification framework was built for diagnosing cytomegalovirus status from the catalog of TCR beta chain sequences. A later analysis assigned V and J genes by comparing TCR nucleotide sequences with IMGT/GENE-DB human TR gene sequences. Using the TCRdist pipeline, a later analysis assigned CDR3 sequences along with most-parsimonious VDJ recombination scenarios. In a later analysis, each TCR beta chain was defined by its CDR3 amino acid sequence together with its V-gene family, and reads lacking a unique V-gene family were excluded. A later analysis removed nearly 600 highly shared, low-generation-probability nucleotide sequences to deal with suspected cross-contamination and a sequencing artifact. A later analysis calculated a clonal expansion index for each public chain from normalized within-repertoire ranks of inferred template counts. In a later analysis, generation probabilities were computed using a VDJ recombination model fitted to out-of-frame rearrangements, and the results were checked against IGoR. In a later analysis, hypergeometric tests were used to score TCR-TCR, TCR-HLA and TCR-CMV co-occurrence, with a repertoire-size bias correction applied to TCR pairs. In a later analysis, false discovery rates were estimated by permuting HLA or CMV assignments 20 times. In a later analysis, co-occurring TCRs were grouped with DBSCAN, and TCRdist sequence similarity was added when clustering was performed within HLA-allele-positive subsets. Repertoires with fewer than 30,000 or more than 120,000 public chains, plus five repertoires with anomalous nucleotide sharing, were excluded from co-occurrence clustering. Not all clones reach the TCRdb copy of this immuneACCESS table, which keeps in-frame sequences only. Checked studies attribute under half of the gap to unresolved V genes and leave the rest unexplained. V and J calls plus clone size are reproduced from that table; the DNA served to infer D and trimming. The sample profile shows about 140,000 clones; roughly 74% of them were found once. The ten largest clones represent more than 2.5% of the sample.

In total, approximately 690 healthy bone marrow donors made up the cohort. At the time of sampling, all cohort members were nominally healthy, though unrecorded immune exposures were likely present. The donor tested CMV seronegative and was one of the 352 seronegative cohort members. Each donor provided a peripheral blood sample, and peripheral blood mononuclear cells were used for TCR beta sequencing. Genomic DNA extraction from the blood cell samples was performed with the Qiagen DNeasy Blood Extraction Kit. With respect to this clone: Its antigen remains undetermined. An end of the junction differs from the germline gene, which may be a read error.

The CDR3 holds 14 amino acids from the cysteine to the phenylalanine. Only the CDR3 portion is preserved as DNA: 42 bases, with reading frame beginning at the first base. The germline V gene yields SGHAT for CDR1 and FQNNGV for CDR2. Sequencing was carried out using PBMCs. The chain is encoded by TRBV11-2 joined to TRBJ2-7; the D gene is perhaps TRBD2, on 5 matching bases. This TCR was recovered from a man aged 35 to 55 in good health and CMV-seronegative. The DNA sequence is as follows: TGTGCCAGCAGCTTAAGGGCTGAGGGCTACGGGCAGTACTTC. Its protein product is CASSLRAEGYGQYF.